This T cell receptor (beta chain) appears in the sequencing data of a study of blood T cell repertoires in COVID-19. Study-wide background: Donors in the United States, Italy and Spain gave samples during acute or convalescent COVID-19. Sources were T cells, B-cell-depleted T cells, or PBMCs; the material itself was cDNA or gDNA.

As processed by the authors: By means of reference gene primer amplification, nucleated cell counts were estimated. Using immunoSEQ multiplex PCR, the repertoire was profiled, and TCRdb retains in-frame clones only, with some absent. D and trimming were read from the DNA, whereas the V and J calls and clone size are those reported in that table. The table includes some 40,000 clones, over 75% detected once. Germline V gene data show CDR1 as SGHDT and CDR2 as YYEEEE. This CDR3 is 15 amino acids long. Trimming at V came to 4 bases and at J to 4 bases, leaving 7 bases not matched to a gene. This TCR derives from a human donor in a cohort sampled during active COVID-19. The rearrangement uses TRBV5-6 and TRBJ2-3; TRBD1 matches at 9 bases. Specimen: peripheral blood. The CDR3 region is CASSPGTGTADTQYF. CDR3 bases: TGTGCCAGCAGCCCCGGGACAGGGACGGCAGATACGCAGTATTTT.